This section outlines one T cell receptor (beta chain) sequence together with its context. This sample is part of a study of blood T cell repertoires in COVID-19. In the study overall: Collection of acute and convalescent COVID-19 samples took place in the United States, Italy and Spain. Sample material is recorded as cDNA or gDNA derived from T cells, B-cell-depleted T cells, or PBMCs.

Per the original methods: Scientists estimated how many nucleated cells there were by amplifying reference gene primers. The table came from immunoSEQ multiplex PCR; TCRdb's copy has only in-frame clones and leaves some out. The V and J calls and clone size come from that table; D and trimming were worked out from the DNA. The sample records 190,000 or so clones, around 91% being singletons. The germline CDR1 and CDR2 sequences are MNHEY and SMNVEV (reference sequence). V was clipped by 1 base and J by 4 bases, with 8 bases between them. The CDR3 totals 14 residues. The sequence came from a man between 50 and 59 years old with acute or convalescent COVID-19. The chain has TRBV27 and TRBJ2-1; no definite D call. The specimen was peripheral blood. CDR3 amino acids: CASSLFTEYNEQFF. In nucleotides, the CDR3 is TGTGCCAGCAGTTTATTCACAGAGTACAATGAGCAGTTCTTC.